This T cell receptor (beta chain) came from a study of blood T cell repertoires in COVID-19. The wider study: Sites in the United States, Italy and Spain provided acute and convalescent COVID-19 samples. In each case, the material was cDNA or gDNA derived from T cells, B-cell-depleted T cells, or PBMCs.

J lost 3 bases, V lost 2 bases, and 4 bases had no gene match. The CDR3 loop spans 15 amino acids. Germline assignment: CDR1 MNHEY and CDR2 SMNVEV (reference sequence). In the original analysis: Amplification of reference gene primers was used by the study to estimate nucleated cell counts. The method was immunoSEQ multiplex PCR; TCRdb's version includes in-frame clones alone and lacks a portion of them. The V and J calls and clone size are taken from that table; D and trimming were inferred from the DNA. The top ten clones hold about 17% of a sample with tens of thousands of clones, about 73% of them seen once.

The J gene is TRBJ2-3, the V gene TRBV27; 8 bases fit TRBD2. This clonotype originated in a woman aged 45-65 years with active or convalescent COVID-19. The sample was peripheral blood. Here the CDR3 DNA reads TGTGCCAGCAGTTTAGGGGGACTAGTTACAGATACGCAGTATTTT. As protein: CASSLGGLVTDTQYF.